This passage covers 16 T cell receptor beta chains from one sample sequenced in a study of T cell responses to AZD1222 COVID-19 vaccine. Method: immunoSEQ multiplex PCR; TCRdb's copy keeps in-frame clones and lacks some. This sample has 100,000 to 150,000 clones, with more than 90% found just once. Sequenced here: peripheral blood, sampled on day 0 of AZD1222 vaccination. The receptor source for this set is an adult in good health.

CDR3 protein: CASSLGTSGRAASYEQYF. Here the CDR3 DNA reads TGTGCCAGCAGCTTGGGGACTAGCGGGAGGGCGGCCTCCTACGAGCAGTACTTC. This sequence joins TRBV9 and TRBJ2-7, with 16 positions matching TRBD2. Trimming at V came to 4 bases and at J to 0 bases, leaving 7 bases not matched to a gene. This CDR3 is 18 amino acids long. The V gene's germline CDR1 is SGDLS and CDR2 YYNGEE. Full variable domain (remainder filled in from reference TRBV9 and TRBJ2-7): DSGVTQTPKHLITATGQRVTLRCSPRSGDLSVYWYQQSLDQGLQFLIQYYNGEERAKGNILERFSAQQFPDLHSELNLSSLELGDSALYFCASSLGTSGRAASYEQYFGPGTRLTVT.

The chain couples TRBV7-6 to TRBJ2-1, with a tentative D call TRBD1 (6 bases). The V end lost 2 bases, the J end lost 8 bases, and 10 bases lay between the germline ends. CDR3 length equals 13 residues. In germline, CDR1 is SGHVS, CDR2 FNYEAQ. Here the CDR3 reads CASSLNRVYEQFF. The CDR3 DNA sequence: TGTGCCAGCAGCTTAAACAGGGTTTATGAGCAGTTCTTC.

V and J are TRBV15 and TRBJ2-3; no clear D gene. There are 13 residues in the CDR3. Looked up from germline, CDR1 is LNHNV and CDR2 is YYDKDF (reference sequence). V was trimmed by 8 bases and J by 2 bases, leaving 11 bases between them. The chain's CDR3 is CATGRQITDTQYF. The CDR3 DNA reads TGTGCCACCGGGCGGCAGATCACAGATACGCAGTATTTT.

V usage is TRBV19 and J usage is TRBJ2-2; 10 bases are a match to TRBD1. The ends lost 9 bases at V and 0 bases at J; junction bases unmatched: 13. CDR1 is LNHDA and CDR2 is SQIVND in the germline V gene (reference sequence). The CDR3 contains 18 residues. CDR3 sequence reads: CASSERDRGYANTGELFF. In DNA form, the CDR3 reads TGTGCCAGCAGTGAGAGGGACAGGGGATACGCGAACACCGGGGAGCTGTTTTTT.

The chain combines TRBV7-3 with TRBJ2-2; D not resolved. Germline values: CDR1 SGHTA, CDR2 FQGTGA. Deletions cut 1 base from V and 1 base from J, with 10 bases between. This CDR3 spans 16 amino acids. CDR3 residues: CASSLMPTQNTGELFF. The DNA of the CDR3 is TGTGCCAGCAGCTTAATGCCGACTCAGAACACCGGGGAGCTGTTTTTT.

DNA for the CDR3: TGTGCCAGCAGGAAACAACCCGGGACTAGCGGGGAGACCTACGAGCAGTACTTC. The encoded protein is CASRKQPGTSGETYEQYF. The V and J genes are TRBV7-6 and TRBJ2-7; 13 bases line up with TRBD2. The V segment lost 6 bases and the J segment 2 bases; nucleotides outside the gene matches: 13. CDR3 length: 18 amino acids. The germline gives CDR1 SGHVS, CDR2 FNYEAQ.

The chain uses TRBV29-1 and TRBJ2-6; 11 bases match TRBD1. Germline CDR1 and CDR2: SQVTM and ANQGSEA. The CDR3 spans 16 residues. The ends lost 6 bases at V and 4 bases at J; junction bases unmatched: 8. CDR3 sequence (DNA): TGCAGCGTCGGGGGACAGGGGGTAGAAGGGGCCAACGTCCTGACTTTC. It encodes CSVGGQGVEGANVLTF.

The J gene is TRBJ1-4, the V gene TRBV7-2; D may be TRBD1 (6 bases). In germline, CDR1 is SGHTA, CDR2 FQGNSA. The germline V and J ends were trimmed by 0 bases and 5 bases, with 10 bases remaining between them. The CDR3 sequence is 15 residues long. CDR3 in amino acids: CASSLASRGNEKLFF. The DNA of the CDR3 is TGTGCCAGCAGCTTAGCGTCGAGGGGGAATGAAAAACTGTTTTTT.

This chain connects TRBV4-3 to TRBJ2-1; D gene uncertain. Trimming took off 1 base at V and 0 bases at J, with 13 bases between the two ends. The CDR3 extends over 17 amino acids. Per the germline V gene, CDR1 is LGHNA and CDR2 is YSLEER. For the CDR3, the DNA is TGCGCCAGCAGCCAAGTACCAGGTGGAAGCTCCTACAATGAGCAGTTCTTC. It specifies CASSQVPGGSSYNEQFF.

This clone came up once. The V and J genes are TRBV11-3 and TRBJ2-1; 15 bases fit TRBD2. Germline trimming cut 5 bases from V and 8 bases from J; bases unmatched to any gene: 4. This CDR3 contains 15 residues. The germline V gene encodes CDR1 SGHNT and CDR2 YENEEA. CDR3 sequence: CASSRGTSGRYEQFF. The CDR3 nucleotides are TGTGCCAGCAGCAGAGGGACTAGCGGGAGGTATGAGCAGTTCTTC.

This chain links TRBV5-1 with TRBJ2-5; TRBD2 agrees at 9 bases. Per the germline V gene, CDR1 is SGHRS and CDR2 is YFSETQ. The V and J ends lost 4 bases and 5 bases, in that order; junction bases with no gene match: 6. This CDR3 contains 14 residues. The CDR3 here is CASSRGRAGETQYF. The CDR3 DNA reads TGCGCCAGCAGCCGCGGGAGGGCGGGGGAGACCCAGTACTTC. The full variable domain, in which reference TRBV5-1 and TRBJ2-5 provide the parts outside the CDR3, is KAGVTQTPRYLIKTRGQQVTLSCSPISGHRSVSWYQQTPGQGLQFLFEYFSETQRNKGNFPGRFSGRQFSNSRSEMNVSTLELGDSALYLCASSRGRAGETQYFGPGTRLLVL.

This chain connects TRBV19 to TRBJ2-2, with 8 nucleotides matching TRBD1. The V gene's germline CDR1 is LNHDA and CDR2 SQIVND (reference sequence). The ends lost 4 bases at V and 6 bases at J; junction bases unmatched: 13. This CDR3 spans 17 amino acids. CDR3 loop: CASSTGQGALLAGELFF. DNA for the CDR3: TGTGCCAGTAGTACCGGACAGGGCGCCTTACTCGCCGGGGAGCTGTTTTTT.

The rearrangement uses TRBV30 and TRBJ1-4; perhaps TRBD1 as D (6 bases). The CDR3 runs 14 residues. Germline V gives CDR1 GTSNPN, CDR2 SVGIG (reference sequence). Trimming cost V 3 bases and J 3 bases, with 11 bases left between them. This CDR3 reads CAWRRGLANEKLFF. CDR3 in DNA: TGTGCCTGGAGGCGGGGGCTGGCTAATGAAAAACTGTTTTTT.

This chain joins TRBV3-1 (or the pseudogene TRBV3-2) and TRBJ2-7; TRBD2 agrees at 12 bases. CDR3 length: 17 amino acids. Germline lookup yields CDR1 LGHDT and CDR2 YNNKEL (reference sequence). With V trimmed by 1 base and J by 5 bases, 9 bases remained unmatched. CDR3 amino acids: CASSQVGLAGTVHEQYF. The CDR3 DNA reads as TGTGCCAGCAGCCAAGTAGGACTAGCGGGAACTGTCCACGAGCAGTACTTC.

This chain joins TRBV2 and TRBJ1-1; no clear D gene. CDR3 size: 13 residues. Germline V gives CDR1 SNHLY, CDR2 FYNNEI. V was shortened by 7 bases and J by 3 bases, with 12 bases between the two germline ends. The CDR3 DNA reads TGTGCCAGCATCAAGGACGGAGACACTGAAGCTTTCTTT. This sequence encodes CASIKDGDTEAFF.

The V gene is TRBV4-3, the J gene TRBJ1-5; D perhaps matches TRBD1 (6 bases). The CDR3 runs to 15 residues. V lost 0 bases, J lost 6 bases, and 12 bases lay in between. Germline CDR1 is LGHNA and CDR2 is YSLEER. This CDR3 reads CASSQDRGAGQPQHF. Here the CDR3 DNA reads TGCGCCAGCAGCCAAGACAGGGGCGCGGGTCAGCCCCAGCATTTT.